Reported below is one T cell receptor beta chain. Its antigen is unknown. TCRdb ran MiXCR on the reads and lists one entry per CDR3 protein. The repertoire holds tens of thousands of distinct CDR3 sequences, with roughly 20% as singletons. The record originates from a study of type 1 regulatory T cells. Across the whole study: This in vitro CD4 product, T-allo10, is enriched for Tr1 cells and alloantigen-specific. Study-wide findings and caveats: Compared with non-Tr1 cells, Tr1 cells showed a narrower TCR repertoire.

CDR1 and CDR2 (germline): SGHRS, YFSETQ. The CDR3 length is 15 residues. Trimming stripped 0 bases from V and 0 bases from J, with 9 bases between. The V and J genes are TRBV5-1 and TRBJ1-1; D is unresolved. The material sequenced was cultured type 1 regulatory T (Tr1) cells, either the whole culture or a sorted fraction (not recorded which). The clonotype originates from a human donor in good health. For the CDR3, the DNA is TGCGCCAGCAGCTTGGTCCCCAGGATGAACACTGAAGCTTTCTTT. Amino acids: CASSLVPRMNTEAFF.